A selection of T cell receptor beta chains follows, all from one sample in a study of cytomegalovirus exposure and HLA in healthy donors. Clones were read by immunoSEQ multiplex PCR, and TCRdb kept only the in-frame ones, dropping some. In the table there are more than 150,000 clones, 75% to 90% of which are singletons. Sequenced sample: PBMCs. These receptors were taken from a boy younger than 18 in good health and CMV-seronegative. The CDR3 runs from the conserved cysteine through the conserved F or W. A D gene is named only where the DNA matches it firmly. The size of a clone is reported for some rows only, either as once, few or many, or as a class for expanded clones.

TRBJ1-2 | . | TRBD1 | TRBV9 | TGTGCCAGCAGCGGCGGGACAGCCGTCTATGGCTACACCTTC | CASSGGTAVYGYTF
TRBJ1-5 | . | . | TRBV18 | TGTGCCAGCTCACCGGACAGCCGGAAGCCCCAGCATTTT | CASSPDSRKPQHF
TRBJ2-7 | . | . | TRBV14 | TGTGCCAGCAGCCAAGATCGGCGGCAGCACTACGAGCAGTACTTC | CASSQDRRQHYEQYF
TRBJ1-5 | . | . | TRBV19 | TGTGCCAGTAGAGGGGGAGGGAGCAATCAGCCCCAGCATTTT | CASRGGGSNQPQHF
TRBJ1-1 | . | . | TRBV7-9 | TGTGCCAGCAGCTTATCGGCGGGTGAAGCTTTCTTT | CASSLSAGEAFF
TRBJ1-1 | . | TRBD1 | TRBV30 | TGTGCCTGGAGGACGGACAGGGCAAACACTGAAGCTTTCTTT | CAWRTDRANTEAFF
TRBJ2-3 | . | TRBD2 | TRBV9 | TGTGCCAGCAGCGTAGCTGGGACTAGCGGGGGGGTAAGGACAGGTACGCAGTATTTT | CASSVAGTSGGVRTGTQYF
TRBJ1-6 | . | . | TRBV5-4 | TGTGCCAGCAGCTTGGAACTTGGACGGACTTATAATTCACCCCTCCACTTT | CASSLELGRTYNSPLHF
TRBJ1-5 | few | . | TRBV19 | TGTGCCAGTGGGGTCCCGGGAGTCTATCAGCCCCAGCATTTT | CASGVPGVYQPQHF
TRBJ1-2 | . | TRBD1 | TRBV9 | TGTGCCAGCAGCCCTTTAGACAGGGGGGATTATGGCTACACCTTC | CASSPLDRGDYGYTF
TRBJ2-7 | . | TRBD1 | TRBV18 | TGTGCCAGCTCACGGGACAGGCAGGGTGAGCAGTACTTC | CASSRDRQGEQYF
TRBJ1-5 | . | TRBD1 | TRBV2 | TGTGCCAGCAGTTCGGACAGGGGTAGCAATCAGCCCCAGCATTTT | CASSSDRGSNQPQHF
TRBJ2-3 | few | TRBD2 | TRBV6-5 | TGTGCCAGCAGTTACTCGATGGGCGGGGGGGCTGATACGCAGTATTTT | CASSYSMGGGADTQYF
TRBJ1-2 | . | . | TRBV6-6 | TGTGCCAGCAAGGTGGCGGGGAGTGGTTATGGCTACACCTTC | CASKVAGSGYGYTF
TRBJ1-6 | . | . | TRBV30 | TGTGCCTGGAGTCTGCGACAGGTCGATTCACCCCTCCACTTT | CAWSLRQVDSPLHF
TRBJ2-7 | . | TRBD2 | TRBV7-9 | TGTGCCAGCAGCTTTAGCGGGAGGACCTACGAGCAGTACTTC | CASSFSGRTYEQYF
TRBJ2-1 | . | TRBD2 | TRBV7-2 | TGTGCCAGCAGCCTCGATAGCGGGAGGGCCTCGAATGAGCAGTTCTTC | CASSLDSGRASNEQFF
TRBJ2-7 | . | TRBD2 | TRBV12-5 | TGTGCTAGTAGCGGGCTCGGCGGGAGCAGCCTGGACGAGCAGTACTTC | CASSGLGGSSLDEQYF
TRBJ1-1 | . | TRBD1 | TRBV5-1 | TGCGCCAGCAGCTTGGTTTGGACAGGGGAGGCCACTGAAGCTTTCTTT | CASSLVWTGEATEAFF
TRBJ2-2 | few | . | TRBV14 | TGTGCCAGCAGCCAAGTAGCGGTCACCGGGGAGCTGTTTTTT | CASSQVAVTGELFF
TRBJ1-2 | . | . | TRBV4-2 | TGTGCCAGCAGCCAAGCTTGGGCATATTGGGACTATGGCTACACCTTC | CASSQAWAYWDYGYTF
TRBJ2-7 | . | . | TRBV10-3 | TGTGCCATCAGTGATATCCCAGCGACCTACGAGCAGTACTTC | CAISDIPATYEQYF
TRBJ1-4 | . | . | TRBV6-5 | TGTGCCAGCAGTTACGACAGAGTTGCAACTAATGAAAAACTGTTTTTT | CASSYDRVATNEKLFF
TRBJ1-2 | . | . | TRBV4-1 | TGCGCCAGCAGCCCCTTAGGGGCAGGTGGCTACACCTTC | CASSPLGAGGYTF
TRBJ1-1 | once | TRBD1 | TRBV7-9 | TGTTCCAGCAGCTTATCGCAGGGGGTGTCTACGCGCACTGAAGCTTTCTTT | CSSSLSQGVSTRTEAFF
TRBJ1-1 | . | . | TRBV4-2 | TGTGCCAGCAGCCAAGAATTGAGCGGGACTGAAGCTTTCTTT | CASSQELSGTEAFF
TRBJ1-2 | . | . | TRBV29-1 | TGCAGCGTCAGGACTACTAACTATGGCTACACCTTC | CSVRTTNYGYTF
TRBJ1-2 | once | . | TRBV18 | TGTGCCAGCTCAGAGGGTATGGATGGCTACACCTTC | CASSEGMDGYTF
TRBJ2-1 | . | TRBD2 | TRBV27 | TGTGCCAGCGGTCGGGAGGGTCGGTACAATGAGCAGTTCTTC | CASGREGRYNEQFF
TRBJ2-7 | . | TRBD2 | TRBV14 | TGTGCCAGCAGCTTCAGTACCGGGACTAGTCACGAGCAGTACTTC | CASSFSTGTSHEQYF
TRBJ2-7 | . | . | TRBV4-1 | TGCGCCAGCAGCCCCCTGGAGGGCAGCAAGTACGAGCAGTACTTC | CASSPLEGSKYEQYF
TRBJ2-2 | . | TRBD2 | TRBV29-1 | TGCAGCGTTGAAGTTCTAGCGGGAGAGGCCGGGGAGCTGTTTTTT | CSVEVLAGEAGELFF
TRBJ2-7 | . | TRBD2 | TRBV6-8 | TGTGCCAGCAGTCCAGGAGTAGCGGGGGTCCGGGACGAGCAGTACTTC | CASSPGVAGVRDEQYF
TRBJ1-3 | . | . | TRBV19 | TGTGCCAGTAGCGTAGGGGTGGCAGGAAACACCATATATTTT | CASSVGVAGNTIYF
TRBJ2-1 | . | . | TRBV5-4 | TGTGCCAGCAGCTTTGTAAGGGGGAACAATGAGCAGTTCTTC | CASSFVRGNNEQFF
TRBJ2-1 | . | TRBD2 | TRBV4-3 | TGCGCCAGCAGCCCCTTAGCGGGACCCTACAATGAGCAGTTCTTC | CASSPLAGPYNEQFF
TRBJ2-2 | . | . | TRBV7-9 | TGTGCCAGCAGCCCAAGGGGCGGGATTTCGAACACCGGGGAGCTGTTTTTT | CASSPRGGISNTGELFF
TRBJ2-7 | . | TRBD2 | TRBV5-6 | TGTGCCAGCAGCCCCGGCGGGGGGCCCTACGAGCAGTACTTC | CASSPGGGPYEQYF
TRBJ2-3 | . | . | TRBV10-1 | TGCGCCAGCAGTGAGCTAGCCCGCACAGATACGCAGTATTTT | CASSELARTDTQYF
TRBJ2-5 | . | TRBD2 | TRBV7-9 | TGTGCCAGCAGCTTAAGGACTAGCGGGAGGACCCTTACGGCAGAGACCCAGTACTTC | CASSLRTSGRTLTAETQYF
TRBJ2-1 | few | TRBD2 | TRBV9 | TGTGCCAGCAGCGCCCGGACTAGCGGGAGCTCCTACAATGAGCAGTTCTTC | CASSARTSGSSYNEQFF
TRBJ2-3 | . | TRBD2 | TRBV7-2 | TGTGCCAGCAGCTTAGGGAGCACTAGCGGGTCTAGCACAGATACGCAGTATTTT | CASSLGSTSGSSTDTQYF
TRBJ1-2 | . | TRBD1 | TRBV6-5 | TGTGCCAGCAGTTACACAGGGGAAGGCTATGGCTACACCTTC | CASSYTGEGYGYTF
TRBJ1-1 | . | . | TRBV11-2 | TGTGCCAGCATGCCCTACGGGGGAAGGAGCACTGAAGCTTTCTTT | CASMPYGGRSTEAFF
TRBJ2-1 | . | TRBD2 | TRBV25-1 | TGTGCCAGCAGTGAATCCAAGGGACTAGCGGGGGGTGATGAGCAGTTCTTC | CASSESKGLAGGDEQFF
TRBJ2-7 | . | . | TRBV11-2 | TGTGCCAGCAGCTTATTTTTGGTGGCAGGGGCCGAGCAGTACTTC | CASSLFLVAGAEQYF
TRBJ2-7 | . | TRBD1 | TRBV4-1 | TGCGCCAGCAGCCAAGGGACAGGGATCTACGAGCAGTACTTC | CASSQGTGIYEQYF